Below, one T cell receptor (beta chain) is given with its context. It was into CD45RA+ naive and CD45RA-negative memory subsets that the CD4+ cells were split. The data derive from a study of shared clonotypes between healthy human individuals. The CDR3 is made up of 13 amino acids. Per germline, CDR1 SGHKS and CDR2 YYEKEE (reference sequence). The V and J ends lost 4 bases and 5 bases respectively, with 12 bases between them. Generated by immunoSEQ multiplex PCR, the TCRdb table keeps only in-frame clones and is missing some. The sample has hundreds of thousands of clones, less than 85% seen once. The chain links TRBV5-5 to TRBJ1-2; D possibly corresponds to TRBD1 (5 bases). Sequenced input: memory CD4+ T cells sorted from blood. The subset is: CD45RA-negative fraction. This sequence originates from a woman younger than 45 in good health. The CDR3 DNA sequence: TGTGCCAGCAGCACTCCAGGGACTTATGGCTACACCTTC. Translating it yields CASSTPGTYGYTF.